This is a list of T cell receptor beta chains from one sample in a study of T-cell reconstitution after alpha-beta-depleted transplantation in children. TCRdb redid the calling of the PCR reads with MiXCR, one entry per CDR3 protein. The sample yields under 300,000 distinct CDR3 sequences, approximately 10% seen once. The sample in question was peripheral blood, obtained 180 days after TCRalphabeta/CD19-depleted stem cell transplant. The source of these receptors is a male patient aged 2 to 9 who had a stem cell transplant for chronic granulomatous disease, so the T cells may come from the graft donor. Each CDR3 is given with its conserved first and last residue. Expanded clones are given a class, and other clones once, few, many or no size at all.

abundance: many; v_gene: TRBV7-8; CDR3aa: CASSSPPGSNYEQYF
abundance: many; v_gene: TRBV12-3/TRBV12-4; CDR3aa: CASSLVGLPNNEQFF
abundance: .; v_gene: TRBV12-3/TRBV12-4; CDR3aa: CASSFLWPNGYTF
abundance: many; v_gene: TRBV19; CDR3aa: CASSHSGEQFF
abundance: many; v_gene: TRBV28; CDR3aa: CASSFEGQGFFYEQYF
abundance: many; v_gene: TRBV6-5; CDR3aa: CASSYDAGYRSGANVLTF
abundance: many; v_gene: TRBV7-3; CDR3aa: CASSLSYRNEQFF
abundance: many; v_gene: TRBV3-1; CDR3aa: CASSQGGLAGGRTGELFF
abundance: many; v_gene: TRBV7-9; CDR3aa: CASSFQNGLAGMETQYF
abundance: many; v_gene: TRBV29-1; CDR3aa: CSVEPRQKVGETQYF
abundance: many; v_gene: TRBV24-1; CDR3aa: CATSDFWRYTF
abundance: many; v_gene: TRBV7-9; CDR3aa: CASSLGGGEDTQYF
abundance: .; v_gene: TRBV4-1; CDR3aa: CASSQGKGRSYNEQFF
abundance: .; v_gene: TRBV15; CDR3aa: CATSTANTEAFF